Below, 29 T cell receptor beta chains from the same sample are listed, as sequenced in a study of low-dose radiotherapy and immunotherapy resistance in tumors. Time point denoted: after trial treatment. Treatment meaning: LDRT plus nivolumab, ipilimumab, low-dose cyclophosphamide and aspirin (RACIN trial). TRAV- and TRBV-specific primers, spanning alpha and beta chains, primed first-strand cDNA. Amplification, which lasted about 20 PCR cycles, used a constant-region primer and V-primer adapter to amplify TCRs. Via MiXCR, TCRdb re-called the reads, giving one row per CDR3 protein. The data contain 65,000 to 85,000 distinct CDR3 sequences, 17% of them singletons. The sample consisted of PBMCs, taken after low-dose radiotherapy plus immunotherapy. The receptors come from a male donor with prostate cancer.

This clonotype was counted many times. V and J are TRBV19 and TRBJ2-3, with a weak D call TRBD2 (5 bases). V shed 4 bases and J shed 14 bases, with 25 bases lying between them. The CDR3 runs to 15 residues. Germline V CDR1 and CDR2: LNHDA, SQIVND (reference sequence). In nucleotides, the CDR3 is TGTGCCAGTAGTACCCGAATCCGGGATCTAAAGGACGTGTATTTT. Amino acids: CASSTRIRDLKDVYF.

This clonotype was detected ten times or more. V gene TRBV5-1 combines with J gene TRBJ2-7; 12 nucleotides agree with TRBD2. Unmatched junction bases numbered 6, after V lost 4 bases and J lost 7 bases. CDR1 and CDR2 from the germline V gene are SGHRS and YFSETQ. The CDR3 totals 14 residues. The DNA of the CDR3 is TGCGCCAGCAGCCCGACTAGCGGGAGTAGGGAGCAGTACTTC. Residues: CASSPTSGSREQYF.

This clonotype was seen ten or more times. The chain carries TRBV28 and TRBJ1-2, with unresolved D. V shed 6 bases and J shed 5 bases, with 10 bases lying between them. There are 12 residues in the CDR3. The V gene's germline CDR1 is MDHEN and CDR2 SYDVKM. As DNA, the CDR3 is TGTGCCAGCAGCTTGGTTGGGTATGGCTACACCTTC. Amino acid sequence: CASSLVGYGYTF.

Concerning this clonotype itself: A far larger clone is off by one base, so a read error is likely. J is TRBJ2-4 and V is TRBV13, with 9 bases fitting TRBD1. The J call could be wrong; TRBJ2-7 is a better fit for the DNA end. This CDR3 comprises 16 residues. Germline loops: CDR1 PRHDT, CDR2 FYEKMQ (reference sequence). The CDR3 sequence is CASSLVPGQGTYEQYF. The CDR3 nucleotides are TGTGCCAGCAGCTTGGTCCCGGGACAGGGTACTTACGAGCAGTACTTC.

The sample holds many counts of this clonotype. V usage is TRBV6-1 and J usage is TRBJ1-6; the D gene is possibly TRBD1 (5 bases). Trimming stripped 7 bases from V and 7 bases from J, with 8 bases between. Germline V gene data show CDR1 as MNHNS and CDR2 as SASEGT. CDR3 length equals 12 residues. The CDR3 sequence is CASTGFNSPLHF. The CDR3 DNA reads TGTGCCAGCACAGGGTTCAATTCACCCCTCCACTTT.

This clonotype was detected ten times or more. The chain carries TRBV5-1 and TRBJ2-3; 9 bases fit TRBD2. The germline V gene encodes CDR1 SGHRS and CDR2 YFSETQ. V lost 0 bases and J lost 4; bases outside the gene matches: 6. The CDR3 spans 16 residues. CDR3 loop: CASSLAPGTSPDTQYF. CDR3 DNA: TGCGCCAGCAGCTTGGCCCCCGGGACTAGCCCAGATACGCAGTATTTT.

Notes on this clonotype: This may come from a read error, since a much larger clone is one base off. The V gene is TRBV27, the J gene TRBJ2-3; D gene ambiguous. Germline-derived CDR1 and CDR2 are MNHEY and SMNVEV (reference sequence). The CDR3 is 14 amino acids. Trimming shortened V by 7 bases and J by 2 bases, and 13 bases separated the two germline ends. CDR3: CASNPTYNTDTQYF. CDR3 DNA sequence: TGTGCCAGCAATCCGACTTATAACACAGATACGCAGTATTTT.

The CDR3 region is CASSVRQFTGANVLTF. CDR3 DNA sequence: TGTGCCAGTAGTGTGAGACAATTTACTGGGGCCAACGTCCTGACTTTC. The chain combines TRBV19 with TRBJ2-6, with D uncertain. The CDR3 runs to 16 residues. V lost 5 bases and J 2 bases, leaving 13 bases between the germline ends. CDR1 and CDR2 (germline): LNHDA, SQIVND (reference sequence).

The chain recombines TRBV24-1 with TRBJ2-2; 11 bases line up with TRBD1. V was clipped by 6 bases and J by 2 bases; unmatched bases: 1. This CDR3 has 15 residues. Germline V gives CDR1 KGHDR, CDR2 SFDVKD. CDR3 sequence: CATSRTGGNTGELFF. The CDR3 DNA reads as TGTGCCACCAGTCGGACAGGGGGCAACACCGGGGAGCTGTTTTTT.

This clonotype was seen many times. This chain uses TRBV11-2 with TRBJ2-5; no reliable D call. V lost 1 base and J lost 5, with 11 bases in between. Germline-derived CDR1 and CDR2 are SGHAT and FQNNGV. CDR3 length equals 14 residues. The CDR3 protein is CASSLAWQGETQYF. CDR3 bases: TGTGCCAGCAGCTTAGCGTGGCAAGGGGAGACCCAGTACTTC.

This clonotype was seen repeatedly, ten times or more. In nucleotides, the CDR3 is TGTGCCAGCAGCTTAGACAGGGTTGGGGGGCAGTTCTTC. Translated: CASSLDRVGGQFF. The V gene is TRBV7-2, the J gene TRBJ2-1; weak D call: TRBD1 (6 bases). Trimming left V 1 base short and J 12 bases short, with 13 bases between. The CDR3 extends over 13 amino acids. Germline-derived CDR1 and CDR2 are SGHTA and FQGNSA.

This clonotype has a single count. The gene calls are TRBV6-4 and TRBJ2-1; the D gene is possibly TRBD2 (6 bases). Germline values: CDR1 MRHNA, CDR2 SNTAGT. CDR3 size: 15 residues. Trimming removed 6 bases from V and 0 bases from J, with 12 bases in between. CDR3 in amino acids: CASRPRESSYNEQFF. The CDR3 region has the DNA TGTGCCAGCAGACCTCGGGAGTCCTCCTACAATGAGCAGTTCTTC.

J is TRBJ1-5 and V is TRBV28; D remains unclear. This CDR3 spans 12 amino acids. Germline V lookup: CDR1 MDHEN, CDR2 SYDVKM. Trimming left V 5 bases short and J 7 bases short, with 9 bases between. The CDR3 region is CASSIVRQPQHF. CDR3 in DNA: TGTGCCAGCAGTATAGTAAGACAGCCCCAGCATTTT.

This clonotype was seen repeatedly, ten times or more. J is TRBJ1-1 and V is TRBV29-1, with no clear D. With 5 bases removed from V and 1 base from J, the gap between germline ends came to 8 bases. Germline-derived CDR1 and CDR2 are SQVTM and ANQGSEA. This CDR3 contains 12 residues. The CDR3 sequence is CSVSGPNTEAFF. In nucleotides, the CDR3 is TGCAGCGTTTCCGGTCCGAACACTGAAGCTTTCTTT.

Ten or more counts support this clonotype. Here the CDR3 reads CASSISTGSNGEQYF. The CDR3, as DNA: TGTGCCAGTAGTATCTCCACAGGGAGCAACGGGGAGCAGTACTTC. The chain recombines TRBV19 with TRBJ2-7; tentatively, D is TRBD1 (6 bases). From germline, CDR1 is LNHDA and CDR2 SQIVND (reference sequence). V lost 3 bases, J lost 7 bases, and 19 bases lay in between. This CDR3 region has 15 residues.

This clonotype was counted many times. The CDR3 DNA is TGCAGTGCTAGGGAGAGAATCCGAGAGACCCAGTACTTC. Translation gives CSARERIRETQYF. V and J are TRBV20-1 and TRBJ2-5; unclear D gene. The CDR3 covers 13 residues. CDR1 and CDR2 from the germline V gene are DFQATT and SNEGSKA (reference sequence). The ends were cut back, 3 bases at V and 4 bases at J, with 12 bases in the middle.

In this sample, this clonotype turned up once. The V and J genes are TRBV28 and TRBJ2-5; TRBD1 might be the D (7 bases). V lost 2 bases and J 5 bases, leaving 12 bases between the germline ends. CDR3 length equals 14 residues. Germline V gives CDR1 MDHEN, CDR2 SYDVKM. The CDR3 coding sequence is TGTGCCAGCAGTTTAGGAGGGGGCACGGAGACCCAGTACTTC. Translation gives CASSLGGGTETQYF.

The sample holds many counts of this clonotype. This chain uses TRBV4-1 with TRBJ2-4; 10 nucleotides match TRBD2. The CDR3 contains 18 residues. Per the germline V gene, CDR1 is MGHRA and CDR2 is YSYEKL. V dropped 3 bases and J dropped 1; count of bases not matched to a gene: 9. The CDR3 DNA follows: TGCGCCAGCAGCCAGAGCGGGAGGGCCGAGGGGGCCAAAAACATTCAGTACTTC. It is translated as CASSQSGRAEGAKNIQYF.

This clonotype was observed many times. The chain combines TRBV2 with TRBJ2-1, with a weak D call TRBD2 (6 bases). The CDR3 length is 15 residues. Trimming took off 1 base at V and 3 bases at J, with 10 bases between the two ends. Germline assignment: CDR1 SNHLY and CDR2 FYNNEI. The CDR3 reads CASSEGLGNYNEQFF. CDR3 bases: TGTGCCAGCAGTGAAGGACTAGGGAACTACAATGAGCAGTTCTTC. The entire variable domain, with the rest obtained from reference TRBV2 and TRBJ2-1, is as follows: EPEVTQTPSHQVTQMGQEVILRCVPISNHLYFYWYRQILGQKVEFLVSFYNNEISEKSEIFDDQFSVERPDGSNFTLKIRSTKLEDSAMYFCASSEGLGNYNEQFFGPGTRLTVL.

J is TRBJ2-1 and V is TRBV13; D remains unclear. V gave up 5 bases and J gave up 7 bases, with 9 bases separating them. This CDR3 is 12 amino acids long. Germline CDR1 and CDR2: PRHDT and FYEKMQ (reference sequence). The CDR3 protein is CASSRDWNEQFF. CDR3 in DNA: TGTGCCAGCAGCCGAGACTGGAATGAGCAGTTCTTC.

The sample holds a few counts of this clonotype. The chain has TRBV19 and TRBJ2-1; 9 bases agree with TRBD1. This CDR3 region has 15 residues. Germline loops: CDR1 LNHDA, CDR2 SQIVND (reference sequence). The trim removed 6 bases at V and 2 bases at J, leaving 5 bases unmatched. The CDR3, as DNA: TGTGCCAGTAGCTCCCGGGACAGGGCCTACAATGAGCAGTTCTTC. Translating gives CASSSRDRAYNEQFF.

This clonotype has at least ten counts. The chain carries TRBV28 and TRBJ2-2, with 12 bases that match TRBD1. V gave up 1 base and J gave up 11 bases; unmatched junction bases: 5. This CDR3 is 15 amino acids long. CDR1 is MDHEN, CDR2 SYDVKM, per germline. The CDR3 protein is CASSLLGQGAGELFF. The DNA for the CDR3 is TGTGCCAGCAGTTTATTGGGACAGGGGGCTGGAGAGCTGTTTTTT.

In this sample, this clonotype turned up many times. The chain combines TRBV7-9 with TRBJ2-4; no clear D gene. V dropped 1 base and J dropped 0 bases, with 7 bases sitting between them. This CDR3 has 15 amino acids. Germline CDR1 SEHNR, CDR2 FQNEAQ (reference sequence). The CDR3 DNA follows: TGTGCCAGCAGCTTAGGTGGGATAGCCAAAAACATTCAGTACTTC. This translates into CASSLGGIAKNIQYF.

Concerning this clonotype itself: A far larger clone is off by one base, so a read error is likely. The chain couples TRBV10-3 to TRBJ2-7, with 11 bases aligning to TRBD2. Germline CDR1 and CDR2: ENHRY and SYGVKD. This CDR3 contains 16 residues. J gave up 7 bases and V 0 bases, and 8 bases lay outside the gene matches. CDR3 coding DNA: TGTGCCATCAGTGAGTCGCTAGCGGGAGGCGGGGATGAGCAGTACTTC. It is translated as CAISESLAGGGDEQYF.

This clonotype was seen ten or more times. The genes are TRBV5-4 and TRBJ2-2; D might be TRBD1 (7 bases). This CDR3 spans 18 amino acids. Germline CDR1 and CDR2: SGHNT and YYREEE (reference sequence). V was clipped by 4 bases and J by 0 bases, with 19 bases between them. The CDR3 loop reads CASSPALGGTANTGELFF. CDR3 nucleotide sequence: TGTGCCAGCAGCCCAGCATTGGGCGGGACAGCGAACACCGGGGAGCTGTTTTTT.

This clonotype was counted between two and nine times. The genes are TRBV29-1 and TRBJ2-5, with 7 bases fitting TRBD1. Germline V CDR1 and CDR2: SQVTM, ANQGSEA. J lost 5 bases, V lost 5 bases, and 8 bases had no gene match. The CDR3 consists of 13 residues. The CDR3 sequence is CSVRDSGSETQYF. The CDR3 DNA sequence: TGCAGCGTTCGGGACAGTGGTTCGGAGACCCAGTACTTC.

CDR3 DNA sequence: TGTGCCAGCAGTCTAGGGGAGGTCTACGAGCAGTACTTC. Residues: CASSLGEVYEQYF. J is TRBJ2-7 and V is TRBV28; D possibly corresponds to TRBD2 (6 bases). This CDR3 has 13 residues. Trimming removed 5 bases at V and 3 bases at J, with 11 bases between. The germline CDR1 and CDR2 sequences are MDHEN and SYDVKM.

This clonotype was seen at least ten times. The rearrangement uses TRBV4-3 and TRBJ2-5, with D maybe TRBD2 (6 bases). Germline CDR1 reads LGHNA; CDR2 reads YSLEER. V was trimmed by 4 bases and J by 1 base, leaving 16 bases between them. This CDR3 is built from 16 residues. CDR3 DNA sequence: TGCGCCAGCAGCCGGAACGGCGGGACGGCCCAAGAGACCCAGTACTTC. Its translation: CASSRNGGTAQETQYF.

This clonotype was seen many times. V is TRBV11-3 and J is TRBJ2-1; unclear D gene. Germline assignment: CDR1 SGHNT and CDR2 YENEEA. The CDR3 has 15 amino acids. V lost 0 bases and J 6 bases, leaving 12 bases between the germline ends. For the CDR3, the DNA is TGTGCCAGCAGCTTAGATCGTAACACTGGCAATGAGCAGTTCTTC. Translated: CASSLDRNTGNEQFF.